The 27 T cell receptor beta chains reported below all come from one sample, sequenced in a study of cytomegalovirus exposure and HLA in healthy donors (dated by TCRdb to 2017 to 2019). The library was built by means of the immunoSEQ multiplex PCR assay. Held by TCRdb, this immuneACCESS table contains in-frame sequences only and omits some clones. Under half of the omission traces to an unresolved V gene where checked; the cause of the rest is unknown. The sample table contains fewer than 200,000 clones; only one count was recorded for 75% to 90% of them. The biggest ten clones account for approximately 2% of the sample. Sequencing input: PBMCs. The origin of the receptors is a woman younger than 35 in good health and CMV-seronegative.

The chain carries TRBV7-3 and TRBJ2-1, with a possible D match to TRBD1 (5 bases). The CDR3 spans 13 residues. Per germline, CDR1 SGHTA and CDR2 FQGTGA. V lost 3 bases and J 7 bases, leaving 10 bases between the germline ends. The CDR3, as DNA: TGTGCCAGCAGCTTTAGTGGGGCTAATGAGCAGTTCTTC. Translating gives CASSFSGANEQFF.

The gene calls are TRBV5-1 and TRBJ1-4, with 7 bases matching TRBD1. This CDR3 comprises 15 residues. CDR1 and CDR2 from the germline V gene are SGHRS and YFSETQ. Trimming at V came to 4 bases and at J to 4 bases, leaving 7 bases not matched to a gene. The CDR3 protein is CASSKGTALNEKLFF. In DNA form, the CDR3 reads TGCGCCAGCAGCAAGGGGACAGCGCTTAATGAAAAACTGTTTTTT.

V is TRBV6-1 and J is TRBJ2-5; 7 bases are shared with TRBD2. The germline CDR1 and CDR2 sequences are MNHNS and SASEGT. After removal of 3 bases from V and 0 bases from J, the junction contained 7 bases not matched to a gene. The length of the CDR3 is 16 residues. CDR3 coding DNA: TGTGCCAGCAGTGATTTCTTAGGGACTAACCAAGAGACCCAGTACTTC. Translated: CASSDFLGTNQETQYF.

This sequence joins TRBV2 and TRBJ2-1; 9 nucleotides line up with TRBD2. This CDR3 region has 17 residues. The germline gives CDR1 SNHLY, CDR2 FYNNEI. V shed 7 bases, J shed 5 bases, and the junction held 15 bases outside the gene matches. The DNA for the CDR3 is TGTGCCAGCACATCAAGATTAGCGGGGGCCATCCACAATGAGCAGTTCTTC. This gives the protein CASTSRLAGAIHNEQFF. The complete variable domain, with remaining parts taken from reference TRBV2 and TRBJ2-1, reads EPEVTQTPSHQVTQMGQEVILRCVPISNHLYFYWYRQILGQKVEFLVSFYNNEISEKSEIFDDQFSVERPDGSNFTLKIRSTKLEDSAMYFCASTSRLAGAIHNEQFFGPGTRLTVL.

V gene TRBV5-1 combines with J gene TRBJ1-1; tentatively, D is TRBD1 (6 bases). Trimming took 2 bases from V and 4 from J, leaving 12 bases between them. The germline V gene encodes CDR1 SGHRS and CDR2 YFSETQ. The CDR3 length is 14 residues. In nucleotides, the CDR3 is TGCGCCAGCAGCTTTGCGGGGGCGCGCACTGAAGCTTTCTTT. As protein: CASSFAGARTEAFF.

The gene calls are TRBV5-1 and TRBJ1-2; D uncertain. The CDR3 has 15 residues. Germline CDR1 and CDR2: SGHRS and YFSETQ. Trimming left V 4 bases short and J 2 bases short, with 15 bases between. This CDR3 reads CASSPGRGGNYGYTF. In DNA, the CDR3 is TGCGCCAGCAGCCCGGGCCGGGGAGGAAACTATGGCTACACCTTC.

V and J are TRBV9 and TRBJ2-1; 14 nucleotides agree with TRBD2. The CDR3 has 16 amino acids. Germline-derived CDR1 and CDR2 are SGDLS and YYNGEE. The V segment lost 3 bases and the J segment 8 bases; nucleotides outside the gene matches: 7. CDR3: CASSGGTSGSRHEQFF. In DNA form, the CDR3 reads TGTGCCAGCAGCGGAGGGACTAGCGGGAGTCGGCATGAGCAGTTCTTC. Full variable domain (missing parts from reference TRBV9 and TRBJ2-1): DSGVTQTPKHLITATGQRVTLRCSPRSGDLSVYWYQQSLDQGLQFLIQYYNGEERAKGNILERFSAQQFPDLHSELNLSSLELGDSALYFCASSGGTSGSRHEQFFGPGTRLTVL.

The rearrangement uses TRBV27 and TRBJ2-3; 7 nucleotides match TRBD1. With V trimmed by 5 bases and J by 0 bases, 5 bases remained unmatched. Germline V CDR1 and CDR2: MNHEY, SMNVEV (reference sequence). There are 15 residues in the CDR3. CDR3 DNA: TGTGCCAGCAGTCGCCAACAGGGGAGCACAGATACGCAGTATTTT. Its translation is CASSRQQGSTDTQYF.

The chain recombines TRBV7-2 with TRBJ2-5, with D possibly being TRBD2 (6 bases). The CDR3 totals 13 residues. Germline V gene sequence: CDR1 SGHTA, CDR2 FQGNSA. V lost 5 bases to trimming and J lost 5 bases, with 12 bases between them. The CDR3 DNA follows: TGTGCCAGCAGCCTGACTAGAAGCGAGACCCAGTACTTC. Translated: CASSLTRSETQYF.

This clone has only a few counts. This chain uses TRBV7-9 with TRBJ2-7, with D perhaps matching TRBD1 (5 bases). This CDR3 region has 14 residues. V was shortened by 3 bases and J by 3 bases, with 12 bases between the two germline ends. CDR1 SEHNR and CDR2 FQNEAQ come from the germline V gene (reference sequence). CDR3 in DNA: TGTGCCAGCAGCTTGGCCGACAGACGCTACGAGCAGTACTTC. As protein: CASSLADRRYEQYF.

The chain carries TRBV5-4 and TRBJ1-2, with a possible D match to TRBD1 (6 bases). There are 14 residues in the CDR3. Looked up from germline, CDR1 is SGHNT and CDR2 is YYREEE (reference sequence). V was clipped by 2 bases and J by 2 bases, with 10 bases between them. CDR3: CASSFGTLNYGYTF. The CDR3 nucleotides read TGTGCCAGCAGCTTTGGGACACTCAACTATGGCTACACCTTC.

This clone has only one observation. This sequence joins TRBV19 and TRBJ2-1; D not certain. The CDR3 consists of 14 residues. Looked up from germline, CDR1 is LNHDA and CDR2 is SQIVND (reference sequence). Between the trimmed V and J ends, which lost 3 bases and 4 bases, there was a span of 10 bases. The chain's CDR3 is CASSISSSYNEQFF. The CDR3 bases are TGTGCCAGTAGTATCTCCAGTTCGTACAATGAGCAGTTCTTC. Looking up the rest from reference TRBV19 and TRBJ2-1 gives the full variable domain: DGGITQSPKYLFRKEGQNVTLSCEQNLNHDAMYWYRQDPGQGLRLIYYSQIVNDFQKGDIAEGYSVSREKKESFPLTVTSAQKNPTAFYLCASSISSSYNEQFFGPGTRLTVL.

V is TRBV18 and J is TRBJ2-7; maybe TRBD1 (5 bases). Trimming cost V 3 bases and J 2 bases, with 14 bases left between them. Germline V gene data show CDR1 as KGHSH and CDR2 as LQKENI. The CDR3 is 15 amino acids. The DNA of the CDR3 is TGTGCCAGCTCACCCCCCCAGGGCCCTACCTACGAGCAGTACTTC. This gives the protein CASSPPQGPTYEQYF.

The V call is TRBV5-4, the J call TRBJ2-1, with TRBD2 matching over 7 bases. This CDR3 is built from 19 residues. Per germline, CDR1 SGHNT and CDR2 YYREEE (reference sequence). After removal of 4 bases from V and 6 bases from J, the junction contained 22 bases not matched to a gene. CDR3 DNA: TGTGCCAGCAGCCTCAGTGGCCTAGCGGAGCCCGGGTTCTTCAATGAGCAGTTCTTC. Its translation is CASSLSGLAEPGFFNEQFF.

The chain combines TRBV19 with TRBJ1-2, with D perhaps TRBD1 (6 bases). The CDR3 is 13 residues long. The V and J ends lost 7 bases and 4 bases respectively, with 13 bases between them. Looked up from germline, CDR1 is LNHDA and CDR2 is SQIVND (reference sequence). CDR3: CASTSGVGYGYTF. CDR3 nucleotides: TGTGCCAGTACTTCAGGGGTAGGCTATGGCTACACCTTC.

This chain connects TRBV5-6 to TRBJ2-7; 7 nucleotides match TRBD1. This CDR3 has 13 residues. CDR1 and CDR2 (germline): SGHDT, YYEEEE. J was trimmed by 4 bases and V by 4 bases; bases with no gene match: 5. The chain's CDR3 is CASSPGTVYEQYF. CDR3 nucleotide sequence: TGTGCCAGCAGCCCCGGGACAGTTTACGAGCAGTACTTC.

The V gene is TRBV28, the J gene TRBJ1-3; weak D call: TRBD1 (5 bases). CDR3 length: 16 residues. V was trimmed by 4 bases and J by 1 base, leaving 14 bases between them. Germline CDR1 MDHEN, CDR2 SYDVKM. CDR3 DNA sequence: TGTGCCAGCAGTTCGCCAGGGATCTCTTCTGGAAACACCATATATTTT. Translated, it gives CASSSPGISSGNTIYF.

The J gene is TRBJ2-5, the V gene TRBV6-6, with 10 nucleotides matching TRBD1. Germline V lookup: CDR1 MNHNY, CDR2 SVGAGI (reference sequence). V shed 0 bases and J 5 bases; nucleotides not matched to a gene: 6. The CDR3 contains 16 residues. CDR3 sequence (DNA): TGTGCCAGCAGTTACTCGATGGGGACAGGGGCGGAGACCCAGTACTTC. As protein: CASSYSMGTGAETQYF.

The chain combines TRBV6-6 with TRBJ1-2; D is perhaps TRBD1 (6 bases). V gave up 5 bases and J gave up 7 bases, with 14 bases separating them. The CDR3 has 13 amino acids. Per the germline V gene, CDR1 is MNHNY and CDR2 is SVGAGI (reference sequence). The CDR3 nucleotides read TGTGCCAGCAGTAGGGAAGGGGGTCGTGGCTACACCTTC. Its translation: CASSREGGRGYTF.

The genes are TRBV19 and TRBJ2-7, with 7 bases matching TRBD1. Per germline, CDR1 LNHDA and CDR2 SQIVND (reference sequence). Germline trimming cut 3 bases from V and 3 bases from J; bases unmatched to any gene: 8. The CDR3 is made up of 15 amino acids. The CDR3 region is CASSITQGVGYEQYF. DNA of the CDR3: TGTGCCAGTAGTATTACCCAGGGGGTTGGCTACGAGCAGTACTTC.

This chain uses TRBV2 with TRBJ1-1; D gene uncertain. The ends were cut back, 7 bases at V and 1 base at J, with 7 bases in the middle. The V gene's germline CDR1 is SNHLY and CDR2 FYNNEI. The CDR3 spans 12 residues. CDR3 protein: CASITTNTEAFF. CDR3 DNA: TGTGCCAGCATTACAACGAACACTGAAGCTTTCTTT.

CDR3 sequence reads: CASSPTGTADYEQYF. CDR3 bases: TGTGCCAGCAGCCCTACCGGGACAGCTGACTACGAGCAGTACTTC. The rearrangement joins TRBV7-9 to TRBJ2-7, with 7 bases identical to TRBD1. Germline loops: CDR1 SEHNR, CDR2 FQNEAQ (reference sequence). The trim removed 5 bases at V and 3 bases at J, leaving 10 bases unmatched. This CDR3 has 15 amino acids.

This clone was detected once. This chain connects TRBV15 to TRBJ1-3, with D tentatively TRBD1 (5 bases). The V and J ends lost 4 bases and 0 bases respectively, with 10 bases between them. Germline lookup yields CDR1 LNHNV and CDR2 YYDKDF (reference sequence). The CDR3 totals 15 residues. The CDR3 sequence is CATSTTVTSGNTIYF. In nucleotides, the CDR3 is TGTGCCACCAGCACGACAGTTACCTCTGGAAACACCATATATTTT.

This chain links TRBV27 with TRBJ2-7; a possible D gene is TRBD2 (6 bases). The CDR3 loop spans 13 amino acids. Germline values: CDR1 MNHEY, CDR2 SMNVEV (reference sequence). The V end was cut by 4 bases, the J end by 3 bases, with 10 bases between. The CDR3 here is CASSSGTYYEQYF. DNA of the CDR3: TGTGCCAGCAGTTCCGGGACTTACTACGAGCAGTACTTC.

The chain couples TRBV5-6 to TRBJ1-2, with TRBD1 as a possible D gene (5 bases). This CDR3 spans 14 amino acids. Germline CDR1 is SGHDT and CDR2 is YYEEEE. The V end was cut by 5 bases, the J end by 4 bases, with 15 bases between. CDR3 sequence reads: CASSGIGGSYGYTF. DNA of the CDR3: TGTGCCAGCAGTGGCATCGGGGGAAGCTATGGCTACACCTTC.

The CDR3 bases are TGTGCCAGCAGCCTCCGTACAGATACGCAGTATTTT. It translates to CASSLRTDTQYF. This chain links TRBV7-9 with TRBJ2-3; no clear D gene. The CDR3 totals 12 residues. Germline values: CDR1 SEHNR, CDR2 FQNEAQ (reference sequence). V was shortened by 5 bases and J by 3 bases, with 6 bases between the two germline ends.

The rearrangement uses TRBV5-6 and TRBJ1-1; TRBD1 aligns across 7 bases. The CDR3 runs to 16 residues. Germline CDR1 is SGHDT and CDR2 is YYEEEE. The trim removed 2 bases at V and 1 base at J, leaving 8 bases unmatched. CDR3: CASSFPRGQPNTEAFF. CDR3 coding DNA: TGTGCCAGCAGCTTCCCCCGGGGACAGCCGAACACTGAAGCTTTCTTT.